The source of this T cell receptor beta chain is a study of response to subunit inactivated influenza vaccine. Overall study results and limits: There was a suggestion from the authors that each seasonal influenza vaccination recruits few new T cells.

V was cut by 0 bases and J by 0 bases, with 9 bases left in between. CDR1 and CDR2 from the germline V gene are LGHNA and YSLEER. The CDR3 is 15 residues long. This clonotype has more than one count but fewer than ten. Its specificity is not known. TCRdb used MiXCR to reprocess the RT-PCR reads, holding one entry per CDR3 protein. This sample has fewer than 800,000 distinct CDR3 sequences; 15% to 18% occur once, and the top ten carry around a tenth. The sequencing here drew on PBMCs from blood, taken approximately 12 days after vaccination. The V call is TRBV4-3, the J call TRBJ2-7; possible D gene TRBD2, 6 bases. This sequence originates from a man aged 50 to 60 who received an inactivated influenza vaccine. The CDR3 here is CASSQDWGVSYEQYF. CDR3 in DNA: TGCGCCAGCAGCCAAGATTGGGGGGTCTCCTACGAGCAGTACTTC.